The 31 T cell receptor beta chains reported below all come from one sample, sequenced in a study of beta chain features in type 1 diabetes. General observations from the study: Type 1 diabetes patients showed a moderate but significant shortening of TCRB CDR3s in all four CD4+ subsets.

Antigens of these TCRs are unknown. Sequenced material consisted of expressed TCRB transcripts (all of the isolated RNA was reverse transcribed). The protocol was immunoSEQ multiplex PCR, while the TCRdb copy is restricted to in-frame clones and leaves out a portion. The sample records approximately 170,000 clones, under 9.5% being singletons. Sample: central memory CD4+ T cells from blood. These receptors were obtained from a man aged 18-30 years with type 1 diabetes.

This clone was counted only a few times. The gene calls are TRBV4-2 and TRBJ2-5; D uncertain. Germline values: CDR1 LGHNA, CDR2 YNFKEQ. This CDR3 spans 14 amino acids. Trimming pared 3 bases from V and 2 bases from J, leaving 10 bases between. Written as DNA, the CDR3 is TGTGCCAGCAGCCAGAGGTCCGAACAAGAGACCCAGTACTTC. It encodes CASSQRSEQETQYF.

The sample holds a few counts of this clone. The chain couples TRBV5-1 to TRBJ1-5; D not certain. The germline V gene has CDR1 SGHRS and CDR2 YFSETQ. Between the trimmed V and J ends, which lost 2 bases and 2 bases, there was a span of 14 bases. The CDR3 is 16 residues long. In DNA form, the CDR3 reads TGCGCCAGCAGCTTCTCTGGAGTGGGTGGCAATCAGCCCCAGCATTTT. It is translated as CASSFSGVGGNQPQHF.

CDR3 loop: CASSQGPHRGEQYF. DNA of the CDR3: TGCGCCAGCAGCCAAGGACCTCACAGGGGCGAGCAGTACTTC. This chain joins TRBV4-3 and TRBJ2-7; TRBD1 matches at 7 bases. CDR3 size: 14 residues. Germline loops: CDR1 LGHNA, CDR2 YSLEER. V lost 1 base, J lost 6 bases, and 6 bases stayed unmatched.

This clone was observed a handful of times. The chain links TRBV27 to TRBJ2-3; TRBD1 aligns across 11 bases. Germline-derived CDR1 and CDR2 are MNHEY and SMNVEV (reference sequence). V dropped 5 bases and J dropped 4; count of bases not matched to a gene: 5. This CDR3 has 15 amino acids. The CDR3 DNA follows: TGTGCCAGCAGTCTGGACAGGGGGCGCCCAGATACGCAGTATTTT. Its translation is CASSLDRGRPDTQYF.

About this clone itself: One end of the junction is discordant with germline, which a read error may explain. As DNA, the CDR3 is TGTGCCTGGAGTGAGACAGTTTTACTTAGGGGGAACTTC. Amino acid sequence: CAWSETVLLRGNF. The chain combines TRBV30 with TRBJ2-7; weak D call: TRBD1 (6 bases). CDR3 length: 13 amino acids. Germline loops: CDR1 GTSNPN, CDR2 SVGIG (reference sequence).

This clone has just a few counts. The rearrangement joins TRBV11-2 to TRBJ2-1; maybe TRBD2 (7 bases). This CDR3 has 14 residues. Germline V gene lookup returns CDR1 SGHAT and CDR2 FQNNGV. V was pared by 4 bases and J by 7 bases, with 14 bases between. Here the CDR3 DNA reads TGTGCCAGCAGCTCCACGCGGGGGCGGAATGAGCAGTTCTTC. Its protein is CASSSTRGRNEQFF.

V and J are TRBV18 and TRBJ1-2; D gene unclear. The V end was cut by 3 bases, the J end by 6 bases, with 23 bases between. CDR1 and CDR2 (germline): KGHSH, LQKENI. The CDR3 runs to 17 residues. CDR3 nucleotides: TGTGCCAGCTCACCCGGAGGCGGGTGGTCGTTTTATAATGGCTACACCTTC. Translated: CASSPGGGWSFYNGYTF.

V usage is TRBV7-9 and J usage is TRBJ1-1; D is undetermined. V was trimmed by 0 bases and J by 1 base, leaving 6 bases between them. The CDR3 totals 14 residues. The germline V gene has CDR1 SEHNR and CDR2 FQNEAQ (reference sequence). The CDR3 nucleotides are TGTGCCAGCAGCTTAGCGCTAGGGAACACTGAAGCTTTCTTT. Translated: CASSLALGNTEAFF.

This clone has more than one count but fewer than ten. V gene TRBV5-8 combines with J gene TRBJ2-5; 9 nucleotides match TRBD1. The V gene's germline CDR1 is SGHTS and CDR2 YDEGEE. This CDR3 is built from 13 residues. J lost 5 bases, V lost 5 bases, and 4 bases had no gene match. The CDR3 nucleotides read TGTGCCAGCAGATGGGACAGGGTGGAGACCCAGTACTTC. It codes for CASRWDRVETQYF.

The chain combines TRBV10-3 with TRBJ2-1; 8 nucleotides match TRBD2. Germline V gene lookup returns CDR1 ENHRY and CDR2 SYGVKD. The CDR3 runs 17 residues. J lost 0 bases, V lost 0 bases, and 4 bases had no gene match. CDR3 region: CAISESRGGSSYNEQFF. DNA for the CDR3: TGTGCCATCAGTGAGTCGCGCGGGGGGAGCTCCTACAATGAGCAGTTCTTC.

The chain joins TRBV5-1 to TRBJ2-1; 9 bases align to TRBD1. The CDR3 loop spans 14 amino acids. The trim removed 0 bases at V and 7 bases at J, leaving 2 bases unmatched. Germline CDR1 is SGHRS and CDR2 is YFSETQ. CDR3 in amino acids: CASSLGQGGNEQFF. Here the CDR3 DNA reads TGCGCCAGCAGCTTGGGACAGGGGGGGAATGAGCAGTTCTTC.

This clone was seen a handful of times. V is TRBV2 and J is TRBJ2-1; possibly TRBD2 for D (5 bases). V lost 6 bases to trimming and J lost 6 bases, with 9 bases between them. CDR1 and CDR2 (germline): SNHLY, FYNNEI. This CDR3 comprises 12 residues. CDR3 coding DNA: TGTGCCAGCAGACTAGATTCCAATGAGCAGTTCTTC. Amino acid sequence: CASRLDSNEQFF. Based on the CDR3 plus reference TRBV2 and TRBJ2-1, the full variable domain is EPEVTQTPSHQVTQMGQEVILRCVPISNHLYFYWYRQILGQKVEFLVSFYNNEISEKSEIFDDQFSVERPDGSNFTLKIRSTKLEDSAMYFCASRLDSNEQFFGPGTRLTVL.

Only a few counts were recorded for this clone. The chain couples TRBV11-2 to TRBJ1-4, with D hard to call. Trimming removed 5 bases from V and 7 bases from J, with 17 bases in between. CDR1 SGHAT and CDR2 FQNNGV come from the germline V gene. The CDR3 length is 15 residues. CDR3 sequence reads: CASSRGNEGGEKLFF. The DNA for the CDR3 is TGTGCCAGCAGCCGGGGTAACGAGGGTGGTGAAAAACTGTTTTTT.

This chain uses TRBV11-2 with TRBJ2-1, with 10 bases aligning to TRBD2. CDR1 SGHAT and CDR2 FQNNGV come from the germline V gene. Trimming took 8 bases from V and 6 from J; bases not matched to a gene: 7. The CDR3 is made up of 14 amino acids. CDR3 protein: CASAYSGGPNEQFF. The CDR3 region has the DNA TGTGCCAGCGCCTATAGCGGGGGGCCCAATGAGCAGTTCTTC.

The rearrangement joins TRBV9 to TRBJ2-7; 12 positions agree with TRBD2. This CDR3 contains 14 residues. Germline V gene lookup returns CDR1 SGDLS and CDR2 YYNGEE. Trimming cost V 3 bases and J 5 bases; bases outside gene matches: 3. CDR3 loop: CASSGASGGDEQYF. CDR3 sequence (DNA): TGTGCCAGCAGCGGAGCTAGCGGGGGGGACGAGCAGTACTTC.

This clone was observed a handful of times. The chain has TRBV5-1 and TRBJ1-4; 10 bases match TRBD1. The V gene's germline CDR1 is SGHRS and CDR2 YFSETQ. The length of the CDR3 is 15 residues. The V segment lost 4 bases and the J segment 8 bases; nucleotides outside the gene matches: 8. CDR3 residues: CASSPGQGQSEKLFF. As DNA, the CDR3 is TGCGCCAGCAGCCCGGGACAGGGGCAGAGCGAAAAACTGTTTTTT. The full variable domain, completed using reference TRBV5-1 and TRBJ1-4, is KAGVTQTPRYLIKTRGQQVTLSCSPISGHRSVSWYQQTPGQGLQFLFEYFSETQRNKGNFPGRFSGRQFSNSRSEMNVSTLELGDSALYLCASSPGQGQSEKLFFGSGTQLSVL.

This clone has only a few counts. The rearrangement links TRBV2 to TRBJ2-6; TRBD1 is a possible D gene (6 bases). The CDR3 runs to 15 residues. Trimming cost V 7 bases and J 4 bases, with 14 bases left between them. Germline V CDR1 and CDR2: SNHLY, FYNNEI. This CDR3 is CASTRGLGGANVLTF. The DNA for the CDR3 is TGTGCCAGCACGAGGGGGTTGGGAGGGGCCAACGTCCTGACTTTC.

The chain joins TRBV7-2 to TRBJ1-2; possible D gene TRBD1, 6 bases. Germline assignment: CDR1 SGHTA and CDR2 FQGNSA. With 0 bases removed from V and 2 bases from J, the gap between germline ends came to 19 bases. The CDR3 is made up of 18 amino acids. CDR3 sequence: CASSLALSGGGRNYGYTF. DNA of the CDR3: TGTGCCAGCAGCTTAGCGCTGTCGGGGGGCGGAAGGAACTATGGCTACACCTTC.

The rearrangement uses TRBV5-1 and TRBJ2-5, with a weak D call TRBD1 (6 bases). The CDR3 has 15 residues. V was pared by 0 bases and J by 6 bases, with 15 bases between. Looked up from germline, CDR1 is SGHRS and CDR2 is YFSETQ. The CDR3 reads CASSLEQGVVKTQYF. CDR3 coding DNA: TGCGCCAGCAGCTTGGAACAGGGCGTAGTGAAGACCCAGTACTTC.

This clone has just a few counts. The chain links TRBV30 to TRBJ2-1, with unresolved D. Trimming removed 3 bases at V and 7 bases at J, with 13 bases between. The length of the CDR3 is 13 residues. CDR1 is GTSNPN, CDR2 SVGIG, per germline (reference sequence). The CDR3 bases are TGTGCCTGGAGCGCTAGAGTAACAAATGAGCAGTTCTTC. It specifies CAWSARVTNEQFF.

This clone showed up just a few times. This chain connects TRBV2 to TRBJ2-2; no clear D. V was pared by 3 bases and J by 4 bases, with 6 bases between. From germline, CDR1 is SNHLY and CDR2 FYNNEI. This CDR3 has 13 residues. The CDR3, as DNA: TGTGCCAGCAGTGATCAGTCCACCGGGGAGCTGTTTTTT. Its protein product is CASSDQSTGELFF.

This clone was recorded a few times. The rearrangement links TRBV7-2 to TRBJ1-5, with TRBD1 as a possible D gene (5 bases). Trimming took 5 bases from V and 5 from J, leaving 10 bases between them. Germline V lookup: CDR1 SGHTA, CDR2 FQGNSA. The CDR3 is 13 residues long. The DNA for the CDR3 is TGTGCCAGCAGCATGGACATTGATCAGCCCCAGCATTTT. Its protein product is CASSMDIDQPQHF.

This clone showed up just once. The gene calls are TRBV2 and TRBJ2-5; tentatively, D is TRBD2 (6 bases). V was clipped by 2 bases and J by 9 bases, with 16 bases between them. CDR3 size: 14 residues. CDR1 and CDR2 from the germline V gene are SNHLY and FYNNEI. The CDR3 DNA reads TGTGCCAGCAGTGAAACTGGACAAGGGGAGGCCCAGTACTTC. It is translated as CASSETGQGEAQYF.

In this sample, this clone turned up many times. Distinct nucleotide sequences in the sample also encode this CDR3. The chain couples TRBV28 to TRBJ2-2; D may be TRBD2 (5 bases). The CDR3 sequence is 14 residues long. Germline CDR1 reads MDHEN; CDR2 reads SYDVKM. V dropped 6 bases and J dropped 1 base, with 9 bases sitting between them. CDR3 DNA sequence: TGTGCCAGCAGCCTAGCTGTGAACACCGGGGAGCTGTTTTTT. Residues: CASSLAVNTGELFF.

As regards this clone: One end of the junction fails to match germline, which may point to a read error. V and J are TRBV5-4 and TRBJ2-2, with D hard to call. The germline gives CDR1 SGHNT, CDR2 YYREEE (reference sequence). This CDR3 has 13 amino acids. CDR3 amino acids: CASSQTNTGELFF. In DNA, the CDR3 is TGCGCCAGCAGCCAGACGAACACCGGGGAGCTGTTTTTT.

This clone appeared once. The chain is built from TRBV11-2 and TRBJ2-3; TRBD1 agrees at 7 bases. The CDR3 runs 15 residues. V lost 5 bases, J lost 1 base, and 6 bases stayed unmatched. Germline lookup yields CDR1 SGHAT and CDR2 FQNNGV. CDR3: CASSGTGDGTDTQYF. DNA for the CDR3: TGTGCCAGCAGCGGAACAGGGGACGGCACAGATACGCAGTATTTT.

This clone was found a few times. This rearrangement joins TRBV5-1 to TRBJ2-5; 7 nucleotides align to TRBD2. CDR3 length equals 16 residues. V lost 1 base and J lost 5; bases outside the gene matches: 11. Germline CDR1 SGHRS, CDR2 YFSETQ. The CDR3 region has the DNA TGCGCCAGCAGCTTGTTGGCGGGAGCGACGGGTGAGACCCAGTACTTC. Encoded protein: CASSLLAGATGETQYF.

The V call is TRBV28, the J call TRBJ2-4; 9 nucleotides match TRBD1. Germline-derived CDR1 and CDR2 are MDHEN and SYDVKM. Losses at the gene ends were 4 bases for V and 8 bases for J; bases not matched to a gene: 15. CDR3 length: 17 residues. CDR3 region: CASSYIKRTGGAYIQYF. The DNA of the CDR3 is TGTGCCAGCAGTTACATCAAGAGAACAGGGGGCGCGTACATTCAGTACTTC.

This clone was observed a few times. The chain carries TRBV21-1 and TRBJ1-1. TRBV21-1 is a pseudogene segment. The CDR3 is made up of 16 amino acids. The CDR3 reads CASSKARGGLNTEAFF. The CDR3 DNA is TGTGCCAGCAGCAAAGCCAGGGGAGGGTTGAACACTGAAGCTTTCTTT.

The V and J genes are TRBV28 and TRBJ2-2, with unresolved D. The V gene lost 6 bases and the J gene lost 4 bases, with 9 bases spanning the gap. Germline assignment: CDR1 MDHEN and CDR2 SYDVKM. This CDR3 has 13 residues. Here the CDR3 DNA reads TGTGCCAGCAGCCTTCGAGGCACCGGGGAGCTGTTTTTT. It yields the protein CASSLRGTGELFF. The whole variable domain, filled in from reference TRBV28 and TRBJ2-2, reads DVKVTQSSRYLVKRTGEKVFLECVQDMDHENMFWYRQDPGLGLRLIYFSYDVKMKEKGDIPEGYSVSREKKERFSLILESASTNQTSMYLCASSLRGTGELFFGEGSRLTVL.

The rearrangement links TRBV6-6 to TRBJ1-2; TRBD1 matches at 9 bases. The V segment lost 10 bases and the J segment 4 bases; nucleotides outside the gene matches: 4. The germline V gene has CDR1 MNHNY and CDR2 SVGAGI (reference sequence). The CDR3 runs to 12 residues. CDR3 nucleotides: TGTGCCACCCAGGACAGGGGCTATGGCTACACCTTC. Its translation: CATQDRGYGYTF.